These 32 T cell receptor beta chains originate from one sample sequenced in a study of patients and donors after allogeneic stem cell transplantation. TCRdb recomputed calls from the RT-PCR reads with MiXCR, one row per CDR3 protein. Of about 74,000 distinct CDR3 sequences listed, approximately 26% are singletons. The sequencing input was blood, either unsorted or a sorted T cell fraction (not recorded which). The receptors derive from a human donor who was either an allogeneic HSCT recipient or a stem cell or donor lymphocyte infusion donor (not recorded which). It is not recorded whose cells these are; they may come from a transplant donor.

V gene TRBV5-1 combines with J gene TRBJ2-1; 9 bases fit TRBD1. Germline V gene data show CDR1 as SGHRS and CDR2 as YFSETQ. This CDR3 region has 16 residues. V was pared by 0 bases and J by 2 bases, with 3 bases of the junction left unmatched. The CDR3 is CASSLARTGAYNEQFF. The CDR3 region has the DNA TGCGCCAGCAGCTTGGCCCGGACAGGGGCCTACAATGAGCAGTTCTTC. The complete variable domain, with remaining parts taken from reference TRBV5-1 and TRBJ2-1, reads KAGVTQTPRYLIKTRGQQVTLSCSPISGHRSVSWYQQTPGQGLQFLFEYFSETQRNKGNFPGRFSGRQFSNSRSEMNVSTLELGDSALYLCASSLARTGAYNEQFFGPGTRLTVL.

This chain joins TRBV28 and TRBJ2-7, with 7 bases lining up with TRBD1. This CDR3 has 13 amino acids. Germline V gene sequence: CDR1 MDHEN, CDR2 SYDVKM. Trimming at V came to 7 bases and at J to 2 bases, leaving 5 bases not matched to a gene. DNA of the CDR3: TGTGCCAGCACCGACGACAGGGCCTACGAGCAGTACTTC. The encoded protein is CASTDDRAYEQYF.

The rearrangement links TRBV5-3 to TRBJ2-7, with 10 nucleotides matching TRBD2. TRBV5-3 is reported as an ORF; its role is uncertain. Trimming removed 1 base from V and 3 bases from J; junction bases left unmatched: 1. This CDR3 is built from 14 residues. The CDR3 DNA reads as TGTGCCAGAAGCTTGACTAGCGGGGACTACGAGCAGTACTTC. It codes for CARSLTSGDYEQYF.

The V call is TRBV12-3 or TRBV12-4, the J call TRBJ1-1; a weak D match, TRBD1 (6 bases). This CDR3 has 14 amino acids. Trimming removed 3 bases at V and 7 bases at J, with 15 bases between. CDR3 nucleotide sequence: TGTGCCAGCAGTTTCCTGGACAGTTTCGATGAAGCTTTCTTT. This sequence encodes CASSFLDSFDEAFF.

This clonotype showed up just a few times. This rearrangement joins TRBV5-1 to TRBJ2-7; 9 bases align to TRBD1. J gave up 11 bases and V 4 bases, and 16 bases lay outside the gene matches. CDR1 is SGHRS and CDR2 is YFSETQ in the germline V gene. This CDR3 has 15 amino acids. CDR3 coding DNA: TGCGCCAGCAGCCCGGGAGACCGGGACAGGGCAAAGGAGTACTTC. Amino acid sequence: CASSPGDRDRAKEYF.

This clonotype was picked up many times. V and J are TRBV7-2 and TRBJ1-5, with 8 bases matching TRBD1. Germline trimming cut 0 bases from V and 7 bases from J; bases unmatched to any gene: 5. The CDR3 length is 15 residues. CDR1 SGHTA and CDR2 FQGNSA come from the germline V gene. This chain's CDR3 is CASSLAQGGSQPQHF. The DNA for the CDR3 is TGTGCCAGCAGCTTAGCACAGGGGGGGTCGCAGCCCCAGCATTTT.

The CDR3 sequence: CASSFKADTEAFF. In nucleotides, the CDR3 is TGTGCCAGCAGTTTCAAGGCTGACACTGAAGCTTTCTTT. The rearrangement uses TRBV27 and TRBJ1-1; no reliable D call. V was cut by 3 bases and J by 3 bases, with 8 bases left in between. The length of the CDR3 is 13 residues. Germline assignment: CDR1 MNHEY and CDR2 SMNVEV (reference sequence).

The chain has TRBV9 and TRBJ2-1; a possible D gene is TRBD2 (5 bases). Germline V gene data show CDR1 as SGDLS and CDR2 as YYNGEE. The V gene lost 2 bases and the J gene lost 4 bases, with 13 bases spanning the gap. The CDR3 contains 15 residues. The CDR3 sequence: CASSVIGGGYNEQFF. In DNA form, the CDR3 reads TGTGCCAGCAGCGTTATAGGAGGCGGTTACAATGAGCAGTTCTTC.

The chain recombines TRBV20-1 with TRBJ2-3, with TRBD2 matching over 12 bases. Trimming took 3 bases from V and 2 from J; bases not matched to a gene: 15. The CDR3 sequence is 19 residues long. The germline gives CDR1 DFQATT, CDR2 SNEGSKA (reference sequence). CDR3 nucleotide sequence: TGCAGTGCTAGTATTACTAGCGGGGGGCCTCCCACACACACAGATACGCAGTATTTT. Translating it yields CSASITSGGPPTHTDTQYF.

This clonotype occurred a few times. V gene TRBV12-3 or TRBV12-4 combines with J gene TRBJ2-4; the D gene is possibly TRBD2 (6 bases). Trimming removed 3 bases at V and 8 bases at J, with 8 bases between. This CDR3 is 12 amino acids long. CDR3 sequence reads: CASSLGRYIQYF. Written as DNA, the CDR3 is TGTGCCAGCAGTTTGGGGAGGTACATTCAGTACTTC.

A word on this clonotype: The junction departs from germline at one end; a sequencing error may be responsible. The rearrangement uses TRBV20-1 and TRBJ2-7; 15 bases fit TRBD2. Germline V gene lookup returns CDR1 DFQATT and CDR2 SNEGSKA (reference sequence). The CDR3 runs to 14 residues. In DNA, the CDR3 is TGCAGTGCGGCTGGACTAGCGGGAGGGTACGATCAGTACTTC. The encoded protein is CSAAGLAGGYDQYF.

The chain uses TRBV5-1 and TRBJ2-1; D unclear. V was shortened by 0 bases and J by 4 bases, with 11 bases between the two germline ends. The CDR3 is 15 amino acids. Germline lookup yields CDR1 SGHRS and CDR2 YFSETQ. DNA of the CDR3: TGCGCCAGCAGCTTGGTGGAGTTAGGTTACAATGAGCAGTTCTTC. Amino acids: CASSLVELGYNEQFF.

The table lists this clonotype with a few counts. The V and J genes are TRBV27 and TRBJ1-1; D is undetermined. This CDR3 has 14 amino acids. Germline loops: CDR1 MNHEY, CDR2 SMNVEV (reference sequence). V gave up 2 bases and J gave up 6 bases, with 13 bases separating them. The CDR3 DNA follows: TGTGCCAGCAGTTTAAGAGGGAGTGGCGCTGAAGCTTTCTTT. This sequence encodes CASSLRGSGAEAFF.

In this sample, this clonotype turned up many times. The V gene is TRBV29-1, the J gene TRBJ1-1, with 7 bases lining up with TRBD1. This CDR3 spans 14 amino acids. Germline V gives CDR1 SQVTM, CDR2 ANQGSEA. The trim removed 6 bases at V and 1 base at J, leaving 8 bases unmatched. In DNA, the CDR3 is TGCAGCGTAGCGTTGGGACAGCAGAACACTGAAGCTTTCTTT. It is translated as CSVALGQQNTEAFF.

This chain uses TRBV6-6 with TRBJ2-7, with unresolved D. Germline CDR1 is MNHNY and CDR2 is SVGAGI (reference sequence). CDR3 length: 12 amino acids. Trimming left V 6 bases short and J 6 bases short, with 12 bases between. CDR3 DNA sequence: TGTGCCAGCAGCCCAATATTGGCCGAGCAGTACTTC. It yields the protein CASSPILAEQYF.

This chain joins TRBV14 and TRBJ2-3; 10 bases align to TRBD2. V dropped 2 bases and J dropped 2; count of bases not matched to a gene: 7. Looked up from germline, CDR1 is SGHDN and CDR2 is FVKESK. This CDR3 contains 17 residues. CDR3 DNA sequence: TGTGCCAGCAGCCAACTCGGACTAGCGGACCCCACAGATACGCAGTATTTT. Its protein product is CASSQLGLADPTDTQYF.

In this sample, this clonotype turned up a few times. The chain employs TRBV30 and TRBJ1-1; D possibly corresponds to TRBD1 (6 bases). CDR3 size: 11 residues. With 6 bases removed from V and 7 bases from J, the gap between germline ends came to 12 bases. CDR1 is GTSNPN and CDR2 is SVGIG in the germline V gene (reference sequence). CDR3 in amino acids: CACRQDHEAFF. CDR3 DNA sequence: TGTGCCTGTCGACAGGACCATGAAGCTTTCTTT.

The genes are TRBV9 and TRBJ2-7; possible D gene TRBD1, 6 bases. This CDR3 has 13 amino acids. Germline values: CDR1 SGDLS, CDR2 YYNGEE. Trimming took 4 bases from V and 5 from J, leaving 13 bases between them. For the CDR3, the DNA is TGTGCCAGCAGCACGTCTAGGACAGACGAGCAGTACTTC. This gives the protein CASSTSRTDEQYF.

The V gene is TRBV4-1, the J gene TRBJ1-2; possibly TRBD1 for D (6 bases). V dropped 4 bases and J dropped 3 bases, with 12 bases sitting between them. The length of the CDR3 is 14 residues. Germline CDR1 is MGHRA and CDR2 is YSYEKL. CDR3 bases: TGCGCCAGCAGCCCTGAGAACAGGGACTATGGCTACACCTTC. This translates into CASSPENRDYGYTF.

The chain employs TRBV7-9 and TRBJ2-3; 7 positions agree with TRBD2. CDR3 length equals 15 residues. The V gene's germline CDR1 is SEHNR and CDR2 FQNEAQ (reference sequence). J gave up 2 bases and V 5 bases, and 7 bases lay outside the gene matches. CDR3 in DNA: TGTGCCAGCAGCCAAGGAGCGGGGAACACAGATACGCAGTATTTT. This codes for CASSQGAGNTDTQYF.

This clonotype has at least ten counts. The gene calls are TRBV12-3 or TRBV12-4 and TRBJ1-5; D uncertain. The CDR3 is made up of 11 amino acids. V was clipped by 3 bases and J by 9 bases, with 6 bases between them. DNA for the CDR3: TGTGCCAGCAGTTTGCGGGGGCCCCAGCATTTT. Translating gives CASSLRGPQHF.

This clonotype was seen more than once but under ten times. This chain joins TRBV28 and TRBJ1-1; D is unclear. The ends were cut back, 5 bases at V and 1 base at J, with 8 bases in the middle. Germline values: CDR1 MDHEN, CDR2 SYDVKM. The length of the CDR3 is 13 residues. The CDR3 DNA is TGTGCCAGCAGTCCTGGATGGAACACTGAAGCTTTCTTT. Protein sequence: CASSPGWNTEAFF.

This clonotype was counted between two and nine times. The CDR3 bases are TGCGCCAGCAGCTTGAAAGGAATGAACACTGAAGCTTTCTTT. Translation gives CASSLKGMNTEAFF. This chain links TRBV5-1 with TRBJ1-1; D not resolved. The CDR3 contains 14 residues. V gave up 1 base and J gave up 0 bases, with 7 bases separating them. Germline values: CDR1 SGHRS, CDR2 YFSETQ.

This chain connects TRBV7-2 to TRBJ2-1, with D tentatively TRBD2 (5 bases). The CDR3 runs to 13 residues. V was pared by 2 bases and J by 8 bases, with 10 bases between. CDR1 and CDR2 (germline): SGHTA, FQGNSA. The CDR3 nucleotides are TGTGCCAGCAGCTTATTCGCCGGGGATGAGCAGTTCTTC. Its protein product is CASSLFAGDEQFF. The full variable domain, in which reference TRBV7-2 and TRBJ2-1 provide the parts outside the CDR3, is GAGVSQSPSNKVTEKGKDVELRCDPISGHTALYWYRQSLGQGLEFLIYFQGNSAPDKSGLPSDRFSAERTGGSVSTLTIQRTQQEDSAVYLCASSLFAGDEQFFGPGTRLTVL.

The chain is built from TRBV29-1 and TRBJ1-1; D is ambiguous. CDR1 and CDR2 from the germline V gene are SQVTM and ANQGSEA. The CDR3 length is 13 residues. V was shortened by 3 bases and J by 0 bases, with 8 bases between the two germline ends. The CDR3 spells CSVENRLNTEAFF. In DNA, the CDR3 is TGCAGCGTTGAGAACAGATTGAACACTGAAGCTTTCTTT.

This clonotype was counted only a few times. This chain uses TRBV6-5 with TRBJ2-2; 9 bases are shared with TRBD1. The CDR3 runs to 14 residues. Trimming took 5 bases from V and 4 from J; bases not matched to a gene: 2. The V gene's germline CDR1 is MNHEY and CDR2 SVGAGI. The CDR3, as DNA: TGTGCCAGCAGTCGGACAGGGGTCACCGGGGAGCTGTTTTTT. This codes for CASSRTGVTGELFF.

V is TRBV7-9 and J is TRBJ1-2, with a tentative D call TRBD1 (5 bases). Per the germline V gene, CDR1 is SEHNR and CDR2 is FQNEAQ (reference sequence). V lost 3 bases and J lost 5, with 13 bases in between. This CDR3 contains 14 residues. The CDR3 loop reads CASSFPGLLYGYTF. CDR3 coding DNA: TGTGCCAGCAGCTTCCCGGGGCTTCTGTATGGCTACACCTTC.

This clonotype was picked up a small number of times. The chain uses TRBV7-2 and TRBJ1-1; 11 positions match TRBD1. This CDR3 has 15 residues. Germline CDR1 and CDR2: SGHTA and FQGNSA. Trimming cost V 5 bases and J 4 bases; bases outside gene matches: 6. CDR3 sequence reads: CASSVRTGGITEAFF. CDR3 DNA: TGTGCCAGCAGCGTACGGACAGGGGGCATCACTGAAGCTTTCTTT.

A single count supports this clonotype. The chain couples TRBV4-1 to TRBJ1-5, with 9 bases fitting TRBD1. There are 16 residues in the CDR3. The V segment lost 3 bases and the J segment 8 bases; nucleotides outside the gene matches: 11. The V gene's germline CDR1 is MGHRA and CDR2 YSYEKL. The CDR3 loop is CASSQYLGQGVKPQHF. In DNA, the CDR3 is TGCGCCAGCAGCCAGTATTTGGGACAGGGCGTTAAGCCCCAGCATTTT.

V is TRBV15 and J is TRBJ2-7; TRBD2 aligns across 11 bases. CDR3 length: 15 amino acids. Germline assignment: CDR1 LNHNV and CDR2 YYDKDF (reference sequence). V lost 3 bases, J lost 3 bases, and 4 bases stayed unmatched. In DNA form, the CDR3 reads TGTGCCACCAGCAGTGGACTAGCGGGTGGCTACGAGCAGTACTTC. Residues: CATSSGLAGGYEQYF.

The chain joins TRBV20-1 to TRBJ2-7; 9 nucleotides line up with TRBD2. This CDR3 contains 13 residues. Germline CDR1 and CDR2: DFQATT and SNEGSKA (reference sequence). After removal of 4 bases from V and 5 bases from J, the junction contained 6 bases not matched to a gene. The DNA for the CDR3 is TGCAGTGCTACCCGACTAGCGGAAGACGAGCAGTACTTC. Translation: CSATRLAEDEQYF.

The rearrangement links TRBV3-1 to TRBJ2-5, with 7 bases fitting TRBD2. Germline-derived CDR1 and CDR2 are LGHDT and YNNKEL (reference sequence). This CDR3 spans 13 amino acids. V lost 7 bases and J lost 4; bases outside the gene matches: 6. CDR3 coding DNA: TGTGCCAGCAAGGGCGGGGGATTAGAGACCCAGTACTTC. It codes for CASKGGGLETQYF.